A selection of T cell receptor beta chains follows, all from one sample in a study of molecular identifiers for immune sequencing clone quantification. TCRdb independently ran MiXCR on the PCR reads; one entry per CDR3 protein. This sample has approximately 550,000 distinct CDR3 sequences, with roughly 23% found just once. The sequencing input was naive CD8+ T cells from blood, with Jurkat cell RNA spiked in. The receptors shown here come from a human donor in good health. Some libraries in this study had Jurkat cell RNA spiked in. CDR3s include the opening cysteine and the closing phenylalanine or tryptophan. The D gene is left open where the match is weak. Clone sizes are given selectively: once, few, many, or a class where the clone is expanded.

V: TRBV11-2
D: TRBD1
J: TRBJ2-7
size: -
DNA: TGTGCCAGCAGCCCGACAGGGTTTTCCTTCGAGCAGCACTTC
CDR3: CASSPTGFSFEQHF

V: TRBV5-1
D: TRBD2
J: TRBJ2-5
size: many
DNA: TGCGCCAGCAGCTTCCCAGGCGGGCTAGCGGACGGGGAGACCCAGTACTTC
CDR3: CASSFPGGLADGETQYF

V: TRBV11-2
D: -
J: TRBJ2-1
size: -
DNA: TGTGCCAGCAGCTTAGAGTACGGTGACAATGAGCAGTTCTTC
CDR3: CASSLEYGDNEQFF

V: TRBV24-1
D: -
J: TRBJ2-7
size: -
DNA: TGTGCCACCGGCCCGGGGGTGGGCTACGAGCAGTACTTC
CDR3: CATGPGVGYEQYF

V: TRBV3-1
D: -
J: TRBJ1-1
size: -
DNA: TGTGCCAGCAGCCTTGCACCGGGCGAGTTTAGTGCTTTCTTT
CDR3: CASSLAPGEFSAFF

V: TRBV20-1
D: TRBD1
J: TRBJ2-7
size: many
DNA: TGCAGTGCTAGACGAGAGGCAGGGGGCTACGAGCAGTACTTC
CDR3: CSARREAGGYEQYF

V: TRBV6-6
D: -
J: TRBJ2-7
size: -
DNA: TGTGCCAGCAGTTATGCACAGTTACCCTACGAGCAGTACTTC
CDR3: CASSYAQLPYEQYF

V: TRBV5-1
D: -
J: TRBJ2-7
size: -
DNA: TGCGCCAGCAGGAACCCGGACTGGGGCACCCCCTACGAGCAGTACTTC
CDR3: CASRNPDWGTPYEQYF

V: TRBV20-1
D: -
J: TRBJ1-2
size: -
DNA: TGCAGTGCTAGAGATTTAGGTCCGGGGACGTATGGCTACACCTTC
CDR3: CSARDLGPGTYGYTF

V: TRBV25-1
D: -
J: TRBJ2-7
size: -
DNA: TGTGCCAGCAGTGATTCCAAGAAGCAAACCGGGATTGCCTACGAGCAGTACTTC
CDR3: CASSDSKKQTGIAYEQYF

V: TRBV19
D: TRBD2
J: TRBJ2-7
size: few
DNA: TGTGCCAGTAGCCCAACGGGGGAGGGCTGGGAGCAGTACTTC
CDR3: CASSPTGEGWEQYF

V: TRBV12-3/TRBV12-4
D: -
J: TRBJ2-5
size: many
DNA: TGTGCCAGCAAGTCGGGCATCCAAGAGACCCAGTACTTC
CDR3: CASKSGIQETQYF

V: TRBV20-1
D: -
J: TRBJ2-6
size: -
DNA: TGCAGTGCTAGCGGACGTACCGGTAGGCCTCCAAACTCTGGGGCCAACGTCCTGACTTTC
CDR3: CSASGRTGRPPNSGANVLTF

V: TRBV6-1
D: TRBD1
J: TRBJ1-2
size: few
DNA: TGTGCCAGCAGGAGACCGGGACAGGGTAACTATGGCTACACCTTC
CDR3: CASRRPGQGNYGYTF

V: TRBV27
D: TRBD1
J: TRBJ2-7
size: -
DNA: TGTGCCAGCAGTCGGAGGGGGACAGGCGACTACGAGCAGTACTTC
CDR3: CASSRRGTGDYEQYF